These 15 T cell receptor beta chains were all obtained from the same sample, sequenced in a study of blood T cell repertoires in COVID-19. The data were produced by immunoSEQ multiplex PCR, yet TCRdb's version contains in-frame clones alone and is incomplete. The top ten clones hold about 7.4% of a sample with around 230,000 clones, 65% to 85% of them seen once. The source material was peripheral blood. These receptor sequences come from a woman at least 80 years old with acute or convalescent COVID-19.

This chain joins TRBV5-4 and TRBJ2-3; possibly TRBD1 for D (6 bases). CDR3 length equals 12 residues. Germline CDR1 SGHNT, CDR2 YYREEE (reference sequence). Trimming pared 10 bases from V and 2 bases from J, leaving 11 bases between. The CDR3 DNA reads as TGTGCCGCCGGACAGCACACAGATACGCAGTATTTT. Translating gives CAAGQHTDTQYF.

The rearrangement links TRBV12-5 to TRBJ2-4; 8 bases align to TRBD1. Per the germline V gene, CDR1 is LGHNT and CDR2 is FRNRAP. The ends lost 6 bases at V and 8 bases at J; junction bases unmatched: 6. The CDR3 length is 13 residues. For the CDR3, the DNA is TGTGCTAGTGGCCGGACAGGGATGGACATTCAGTACTTC. Encoded protein: CASGRTGMDIQYF.

The chain carries TRBV7-2 and TRBJ2-5; TRBD2 matches at 8 bases. Germline V CDR1 and CDR2: SGHTA, FQGNSA. V was clipped by 3 bases and J by 5 bases; unmatched bases: 11. This CDR3 contains 16 residues. CDR3 sequence reads: CASSFTRGRGEETQYF. The CDR3 bases are TGTGCCAGCAGCTTTACCCGAGGGCGGGGGGAGGAGACCCAGTACTTC. Supplemented by reference TRBV7-2 and TRBJ2-5, the full variable domain reads GAGVSQSPSNKVTEKGKDVELRCDPISGHTALYWYRQSLGQGLEFLIYFQGNSAPDKSGLPSDRFSAERTGGSVSTLTIQRTQQEDSAVYLCASSFTRGRGEETQYFGPGTRLLVL.

The chain couples TRBV19 to TRBJ2-2; D is possibly TRBD1 (6 bases). Germline-derived CDR1 and CDR2 are LNHDA and SQIVND (reference sequence). This CDR3 contains 15 residues. Trimming removed 6 bases from V and 3 bases from J, with 14 bases in between. The CDR3 is CASSPQGIDTGELFF. CDR3 nucleotide sequence: TGTGCCAGTAGCCCACAGGGAATAGACACCGGGGAGCTGTTTTTT.

This clone has only a few counts. The chain recombines TRBV19 with TRBJ1-3, with unresolved D. Trimming took 9 bases from V and 0 from J, leaving 15 bases between them. The CDR3 sequence is 15 residues long. The germline V gene encodes CDR1 LNHDA and CDR2 SQIVND (reference sequence). The CDR3 region has the DNA TGTGCCAGCGAACGGAGGCCAAGCTCTGGAAACACCATATATTTT. This sequence encodes CASERRPSSGNTIYF.

This clone was picked up one time. V and J are TRBV19 and TRBJ2-2; 10 bases map to TRBD1. The trim removed 4 bases at V and 5 bases at J, leaving 7 bases unmatched. Germline V gives CDR1 LNHDA, CDR2 SQIVND (reference sequence). The CDR3 is 16 amino acids. This chain's CDR3 is CASSNPGQGRTGELFF. For the CDR3, the DNA is TGTGCCAGTAGTAATCCGGGACAGGGGCGTACCGGGGAGCTGTTTTTT.

V gene TRBV14 combines with J gene TRBJ2-1, with no clear D. CDR1 SGHDN and CDR2 FVKESK come from the germline V gene. Trimming cost V 1 base and J 0 bases, with 7 bases left between them. The CDR3 runs 15 residues. The chain's CDR3 is CASSQVPNSYNEQFF. The CDR3 coding sequence is TGTGCCAGCAGCCAAGTTCCCAACTCCTACAATGAGCAGTTCTTC.

This clone is a singleton in its sample. The rearrangement links TRBV28 to TRBJ2-7; 7 nucleotides align to TRBD2. V was pared by 5 bases and J by 2 bases, with 9 bases of the junction left unmatched. This CDR3 is built from 15 residues. Germline CDR1 MDHEN, CDR2 SYDVKM. CDR3: CASSTIGEGPYEQYF. Written as DNA, the CDR3 is TGTGCCAGCAGTACTATAGGGGAGGGTCCCTACGAGCAGTACTTC.

This sequence joins TRBV27 and TRBJ2-3; 10 nucleotides agree with TRBD1. There are 15 residues in the CDR3. From germline, CDR1 is MNHEY and CDR2 SMNVEV (reference sequence). V lost 3 bases and J lost 2; bases outside the gene matches: 2. CDR3 sequence (DNA): TGTGCCAGCAGTTTTGGGACAGGGGTCACAGATACGCAGTATTTT. Residues: CASSFGTGVTDTQYF.

This chain connects TRBV2 to TRBJ1-1; D not resolved. Germline CDR1 SNHLY, CDR2 FYNNEI. This CDR3 spans 14 amino acids. The V end was cut by 6 bases, the J end by 1 base, with 12 bases between. The CDR3 sequence: CASRKDWTNTEAFF. The CDR3 coding sequence is TGTGCCAGCAGGAAGGACTGGACGAACACTGAAGCTTTCTTT. Together with reference TRBV2 and TRBJ1-1, the CDR3 gives the full variable domain: EPEVTQTPSHQVTQMGQEVILRCVPISNHLYFYWYRQILGQKVEFLVSFYNNEISEKSEIFDDQFSVERPDGSNFTLKIRSTKLEDSAMYFCASRKDWTNTEAFFGQGTRLTVV.

The chain couples TRBV4-1 to TRBJ1-1; the D is unclear. V was pared by 0 bases and J by 0 bases, with 8 bases between. This CDR3 has 15 amino acids. Germline V gene data show CDR1 as MGHRA and CDR2 as YSYEKL. CDR3 residues: CASSQEPGMNTEAFF. In nucleotides, the CDR3 is TGCGCCAGCAGCCAAGAACCGGGGATGAACACTGAAGCTTTCTTT.

The chain combines TRBV4-1 with TRBJ1-3, with 9 bases fitting TRBD1. This CDR3 comprises 19 residues. Germline V CDR1 and CDR2: MGHRA, YSYEKL. Trimming took 4 bases from V and 0 from J; bases not matched to a gene: 13. CDR3: CASSLRDRASLSSGNTIYF. CDR3 DNA sequence: TGCGCCAGCAGCCTCCGGGACAGGGCTTCACTGAGCTCTGGAAACACCATATATTTT.

The rearrangement joins TRBV5-1 to TRBJ1-1; possibly TRBD1 for D (6 bases). Germline CDR1 SGHRS, CDR2 YFSETQ. V was trimmed by 4 bases and J by 5 bases, leaving 18 bases between them. The CDR3 extends over 15 amino acids. The DNA for the CDR3 is TGCGCCAGCAGCGTCCAGGGGTCCTGGGGGACTGAAGCTTTCTTT. Its protein is CASSVQGSWGTEAFF.

V is TRBV4-2 and J is TRBJ2-3; 12 bases are a match to TRBD2. The CDR3 totals 16 residues. Unmatched junction bases numbered 6, after V lost 4 bases and J lost 4 bases. Germline CDR1 and CDR2: LGHNA and YNFKEQ. The CDR3 coding sequence is TGTGCCAGCAGCCCTCGACTAGCGGGAGAGGCAGATACGCAGTATTTT. Translating gives CASSPRLAGEADTQYF.

This clone was detected only a few times. The rearrangement links TRBV6-5 to TRBJ1-6; 7 positions match TRBD1. The CDR3 extends over 15 amino acids. J was trimmed by 9 bases and V by 6 bases; bases with no gene match: 11. The germline V gene encodes CDR1 MNHEY and CDR2 SVGAGI. CDR3 residues: CASRDRRVQGSPLHF. CDR3 in DNA: TGTGCCAGCAGGGACAGGAGGGTCCAGGGTTCACCCCTCCACTTT.